This TCR beta chain was obtained from a study of metastatic and nonmetastatic thyroid tumors. Across the whole study: Comparative analysis of repertoires was undertaken across blood and tumor or nodule tissue obtained from malignant and benign thyroid patients.

In this sample, this clone turned up a few times. TCRdb used MiXCR to call clones anew from the PCR reads. The table shows 13,000 or so clones, with 25% to 30% occurring only once. CDR3 length equals 14 residues. V shed 6 bases and J 10 bases; nucleotides not matched to a gene: 9. CDR1 MDHEN and CDR2 SYDVKM come from the germline V gene. None of the patients had undergone any treatment ahead of thyroid surgery. The rearrangement joins TRBV28 to TRBJ1-6, with 7 bases identical to TRBD1. Input material: blood. The sequence came from a female donor with papillary thyroid cancer or a benign thyroid nodule (not recorded which). Some clones in this sample may be carry-over from other donors' samples. The CDR3 DNA reads as TGTGCCAGCAGCTATCCGTACAGGGGCTCACCCCTCCACTTT. It is translated as CASSYPYRGSPLHF.